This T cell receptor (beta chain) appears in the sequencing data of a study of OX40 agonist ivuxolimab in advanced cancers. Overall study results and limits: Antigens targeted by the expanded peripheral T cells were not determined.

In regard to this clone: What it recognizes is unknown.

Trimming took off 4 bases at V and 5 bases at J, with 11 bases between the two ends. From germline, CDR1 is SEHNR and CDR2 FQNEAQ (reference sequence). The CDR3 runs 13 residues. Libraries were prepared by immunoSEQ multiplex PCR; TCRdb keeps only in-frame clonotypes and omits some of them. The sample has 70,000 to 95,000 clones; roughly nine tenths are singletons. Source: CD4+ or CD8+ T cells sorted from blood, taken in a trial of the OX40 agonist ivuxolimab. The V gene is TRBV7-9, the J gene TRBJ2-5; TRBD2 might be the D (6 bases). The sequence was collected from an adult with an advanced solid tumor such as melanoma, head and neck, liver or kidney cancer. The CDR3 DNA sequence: TGTGCCAGCAGCTACGGGACTGCTGAGACCCAGTACTTC. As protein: CASSYGTAETQYF.